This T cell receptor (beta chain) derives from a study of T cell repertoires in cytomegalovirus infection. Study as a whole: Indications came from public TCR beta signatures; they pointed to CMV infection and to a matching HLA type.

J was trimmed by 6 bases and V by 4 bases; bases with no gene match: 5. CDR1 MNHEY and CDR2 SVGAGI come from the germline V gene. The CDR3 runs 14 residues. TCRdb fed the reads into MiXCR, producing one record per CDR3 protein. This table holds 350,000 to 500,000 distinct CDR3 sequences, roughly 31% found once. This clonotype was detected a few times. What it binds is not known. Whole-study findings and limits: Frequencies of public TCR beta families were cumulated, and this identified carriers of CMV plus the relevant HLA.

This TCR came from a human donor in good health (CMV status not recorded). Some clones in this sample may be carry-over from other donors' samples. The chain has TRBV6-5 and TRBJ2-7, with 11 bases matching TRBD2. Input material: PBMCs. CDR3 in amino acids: CASSSRGLAGEQYF. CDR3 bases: TGTGCCAGCAGTTCACGAGGACTAGCGGGCGAGCAGTACTTC.